This T cell receptor (beta chain) emerged from a study of blood T cell repertoires in COVID-19. In the study overall: There were acute and convalescent COVID-19 samples, and they came from the United States, Italy and Spain. Sample material is recorded as cDNA or gDNA derived from T cells, B-cell-depleted T cells, or PBMCs.

Germline CDR1 reads SGHNT; CDR2 reads YENEEA. The CDR3 covers 16 residues. The trim removed 6 bases at V and 6 bases at J, leaving 11 bases unmatched. In the study's own analysis: How many nucleated cells were present was estimated from reference gene primer amplification. Only in-frame clones appear in the TCRdb table, and some are missing; sequencing was by immunoSEQ multiplex PCR. The V and J calls and clone size are taken from that table; D and trimming were inferred from the DNA. The sample has 70,000 to 95,000 clones, approximately 90% seen once. Sequenced material: peripheral blood. The receptor's source is a man aged 65 to 85 with active or convalescent COVID-19. The rearrangement joins TRBV11-3 to TRBJ2-2, with 9 bases aligning to TRBD1. CDR3 loop: CASRKNTGGAAGELFF. CDR3 sequence (DNA): TGTGCCAGCAGAAAAAACACAGGGGGCGCGGCCGGGGAGCTGTTTTTT. Combining the CDR3 with reference TRBV11-3 and TRBJ2-2 gives the whole variable domain EAGVVQSPRYKIIEKKQPVAFWCNPISGHNTLYWYLQNLGQGPELLIRYENEEAVDDSQLPKDRFSAERLKGVDSTLKIQPAELGDSAVYLCASRKNTGGAAGELFFGEGSRLTVL.